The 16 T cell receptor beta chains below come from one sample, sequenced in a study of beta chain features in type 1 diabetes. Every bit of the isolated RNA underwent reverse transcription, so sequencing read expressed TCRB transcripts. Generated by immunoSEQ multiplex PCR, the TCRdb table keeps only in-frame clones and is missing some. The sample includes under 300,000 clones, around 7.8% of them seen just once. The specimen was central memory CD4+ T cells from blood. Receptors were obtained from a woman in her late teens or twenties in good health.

CDR3: CASSLRSGTVNEQFF. In DNA, the CDR3 is TGTGCCAGCAGCTTAAGGTCGGGTACCGTCAATGAGCAGTTCTTC. This rearrangement joins TRBV7-3 to TRBJ2-1; D call uncertain. Germline V CDR1 and CDR2: SGHTA, FQGTGA. This CDR3 has 15 amino acids. V was cut by 1 base and J by 6 bases, with 13 bases left in between.

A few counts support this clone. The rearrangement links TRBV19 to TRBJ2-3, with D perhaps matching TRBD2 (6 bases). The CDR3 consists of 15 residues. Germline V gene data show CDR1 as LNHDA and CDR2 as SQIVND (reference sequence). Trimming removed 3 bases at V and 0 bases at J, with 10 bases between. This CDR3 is CASSMGGPSTDTQYF. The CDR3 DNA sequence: TGTGCCAGTAGTATGGGGGGTCCTAGCACAGATACGCAGTATTTT.

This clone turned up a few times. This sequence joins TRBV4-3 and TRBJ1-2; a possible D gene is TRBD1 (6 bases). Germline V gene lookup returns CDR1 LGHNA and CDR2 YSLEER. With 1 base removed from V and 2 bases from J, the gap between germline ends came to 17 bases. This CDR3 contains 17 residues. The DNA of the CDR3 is TGCGCCAGCAGCCAAGCGGGCGCAGGGGAGGGGAACTATGGCTACACCTTC. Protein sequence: CASSQAGAGEGNYGYTF.

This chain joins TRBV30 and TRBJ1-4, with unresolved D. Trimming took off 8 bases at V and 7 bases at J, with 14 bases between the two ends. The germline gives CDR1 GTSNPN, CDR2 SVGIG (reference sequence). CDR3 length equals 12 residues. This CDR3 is CAGRESSEKLFF. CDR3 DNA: TGTGCCGGCCGGGAGTCGAGTGAAAAACTGTTTTTT.

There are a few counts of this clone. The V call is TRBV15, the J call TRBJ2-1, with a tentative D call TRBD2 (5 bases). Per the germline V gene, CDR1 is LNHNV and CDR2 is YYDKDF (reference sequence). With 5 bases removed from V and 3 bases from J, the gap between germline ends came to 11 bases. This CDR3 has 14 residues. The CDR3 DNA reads TGTGCCACCAGCGCTCACGGGGACTACAATGAGCAGTTCTTC. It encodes CATSAHGDYNEQFF.

The CDR3 coding sequence is TGTGCCAGCAAAAAAGACATGATGAGCGCTGAAGCTTTCTTT. Its translation: CASKKDMMSAEAFF. The chain recombines TRBV5-4 with TRBJ1-1; D gene unclear. Trimming removed 6 bases at V and 6 bases at J, with 18 bases between. CDR3 length: 14 amino acids. Per the germline V gene, CDR1 is SGHNT and CDR2 is YYREEE (reference sequence).

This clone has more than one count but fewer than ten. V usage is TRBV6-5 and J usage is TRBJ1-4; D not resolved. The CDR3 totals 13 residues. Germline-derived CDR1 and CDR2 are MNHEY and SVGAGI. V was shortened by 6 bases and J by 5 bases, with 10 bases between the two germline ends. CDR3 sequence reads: CASSPRSNEKLFF. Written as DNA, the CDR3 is TGTGCCAGCAGCCCCCGGTCGAATGAAAAACTGTTTTTT.

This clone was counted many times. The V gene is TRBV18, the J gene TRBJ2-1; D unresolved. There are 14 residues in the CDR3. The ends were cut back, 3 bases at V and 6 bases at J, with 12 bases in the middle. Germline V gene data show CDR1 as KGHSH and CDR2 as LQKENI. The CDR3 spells CASSPSDQLNEQFF. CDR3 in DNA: TGTGCCAGCTCACCCAGTGACCAGCTCAATGAGCAGTTCTTC.

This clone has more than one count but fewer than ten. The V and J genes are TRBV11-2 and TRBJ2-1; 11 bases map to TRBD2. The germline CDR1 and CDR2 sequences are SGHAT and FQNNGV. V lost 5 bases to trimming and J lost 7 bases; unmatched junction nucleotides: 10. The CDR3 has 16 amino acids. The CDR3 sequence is CASSPRRPSGRNEQFF. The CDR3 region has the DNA TGTGCCAGCAGCCCAAGGAGGCCTAGCGGGAGGAATGAGCAGTTCTTC.

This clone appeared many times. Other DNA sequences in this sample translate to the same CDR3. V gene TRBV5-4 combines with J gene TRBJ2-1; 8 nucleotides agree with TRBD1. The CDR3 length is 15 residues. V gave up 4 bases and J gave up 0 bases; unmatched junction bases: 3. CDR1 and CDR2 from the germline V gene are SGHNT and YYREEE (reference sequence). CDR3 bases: TGTGCCAGCAGCCCGACAGGGGACTCCTACAATGAGCAGTTCTTC. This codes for CASSPTGDSYNEQFF.

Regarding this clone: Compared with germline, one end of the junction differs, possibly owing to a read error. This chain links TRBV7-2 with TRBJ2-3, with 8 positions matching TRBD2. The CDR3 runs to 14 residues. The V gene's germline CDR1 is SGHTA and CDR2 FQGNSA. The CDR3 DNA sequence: TGTGCCAGCACCTTAGCGGGGACCACAGATACGCAGTATTTT. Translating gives CASTLAGTTDTQYF.

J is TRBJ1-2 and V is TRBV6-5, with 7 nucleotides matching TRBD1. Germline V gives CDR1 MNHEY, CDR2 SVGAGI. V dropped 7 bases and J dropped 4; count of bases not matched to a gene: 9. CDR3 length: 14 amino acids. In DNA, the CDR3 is TGTGCCAGCAACAAAAGGGACAGATCCTATGGCTACACCTTC. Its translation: CASNKRDRSYGYTF.

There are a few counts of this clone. CDR3: CASSYRSESNYEQYF. Here the CDR3 DNA reads TGTGCCAGCAGTTACCGTAGCGAGAGCAACTACGAGCAGTACTTC. The chain carries TRBV6-6 and TRBJ2-7, with D maybe TRBD2 (5 bases). The CDR3 covers 15 residues. Trimming removed 2 bases from V and 3 bases from J, with 14 bases in between. Germline V lookup: CDR1 MNHNY, CDR2 SVGAGI (reference sequence).

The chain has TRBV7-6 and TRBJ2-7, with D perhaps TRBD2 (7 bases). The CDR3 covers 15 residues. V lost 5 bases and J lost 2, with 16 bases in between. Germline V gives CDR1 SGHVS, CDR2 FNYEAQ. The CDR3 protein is CASSQSRGDTYEQYF. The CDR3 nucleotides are TGTGCCAGCAGCCAAAGCCGGGGGGACACCTACGAGCAGTACTTC.

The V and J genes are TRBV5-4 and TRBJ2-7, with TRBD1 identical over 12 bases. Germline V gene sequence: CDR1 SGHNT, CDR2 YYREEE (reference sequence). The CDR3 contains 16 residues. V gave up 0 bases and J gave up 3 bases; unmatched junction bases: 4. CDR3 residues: CASSLGGTGGNYEQYF. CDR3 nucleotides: TGTGCCAGCAGCTTGGGAGGGACAGGGGGCAACTACGAGCAGTACTTC.

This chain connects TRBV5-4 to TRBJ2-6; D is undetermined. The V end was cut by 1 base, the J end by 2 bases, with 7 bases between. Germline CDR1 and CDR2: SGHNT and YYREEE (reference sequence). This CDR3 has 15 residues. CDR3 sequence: CASSLRVAGANVLTF. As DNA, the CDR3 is TGTGCCAGCAGCTTGAGGGTGGCTGGGGCCAACGTCCTGACTTTC.